One and the same sample provided the 5 T cell receptor beta chains below, sequenced in a study of blood T cell repertoires in COVID-19. TCRdb's copy holds only in-frame clones and misses some; the assay was immunoSEQ multiplex PCR. The sample includes 440,000 or so clones, about 89% seen only once; the top ten take 1.5% to 1.7%. Source material: peripheral blood. The receptors stem from a woman between 40 and 50 years old with COVID-19, enrolled during active disease.

J is TRBJ2-2 and V is TRBV5-1; D gene uncertain. Germline CDR1 is SGHRS and CDR2 is YFSETQ. Trimming cost V 0 bases and J 3 bases, with 6 bases left between them. CDR3 size: 14 residues. In DNA form, the CDR3 reads TGCGCCAGCAGCTTGGCCGAGTACACCGGGGAGCTGTTTTTT. This codes for CASSLAEYTGELFF. Full variable domain (rest looked up from reference TRBV5-1 and TRBJ2-2): KAGVTQTPRYLIKTRGQQVTLSCSPISGHRSVSWYQQTPGQGLQFLFEYFSETQRNKGNFPGRFSGRQFSNSRSEMNVSTLELGDSALYLCASSLAEYTGELFFGEGSRLTVL.

The V gene is TRBV4-3, the J gene TRBJ1-5; no clear D. The germline gives CDR1 LGHNA, CDR2 YSLEER. The CDR3 contains 14 residues. V lost 0 bases, J lost 7 bases, and 10 bases lay in between. The CDR3 spells CASSQDPGRQPQHF. The CDR3 bases are TGCGCCAGCAGCCAAGATCCGGGAAGGCAGCCCCAGCATTTT.

This clone was counted a few times. The CDR3 nucleotides are TGTGCCTCGAAACCGACAGGGCTTTTTTACGAAAAACTGTTTTTT. The encoded protein is CASKPTGLFYEKLFF. The gene calls are TRBV30 and TRBJ1-4, with 7 positions matching TRBD1. The junction had 16 bases not matched to a gene; V was cut back by 7 bases and J by 8 bases. Germline CDR1 and CDR2: GTSNPN and SVGIG (reference sequence). The CDR3 runs 15 residues. Variable domain in full (rest from reference TRBV30 and TRBJ1-4): SQTIHQWPATLVQPVGSPLSLECTVEGTSNPNLYWYRQAAGRGLQLLFYSVGIGQISSEVPQNLSASRPQDRQFILSSKKLLLSDSGFYLCASKPTGLFYEKLFFGSGTQLSVL.

The rearrangement joins TRBV27 to TRBJ2-5; the match to TRBD2 covers 12 bases. V gave up 6 bases and J gave up 6 bases; unmatched junction bases: 8. The germline CDR1 and CDR2 sequences are MNHEY and SMNVEV (reference sequence). This CDR3 region has 15 residues. The CDR3 DNA sequence: TGTGCCAGCAGGGTGACTAGCGGGAGTAAAAAGACCCAGTACTTC. It is translated as CASRVTSGSKKTQYF.

V gene TRBV5-6 combines with J gene TRBJ2-3, with 12 bases aligning to TRBD2. After removal of 2 bases from V and 4 bases from J, the junction contained 5 bases not matched to a gene. Germline assignment: CDR1 SGHDT and CDR2 YYEEEE. This CDR3 contains 16 residues. CDR3 in DNA: TGTGCCAGCAGCTTCCGACTAGCGGGGGCCTCAGATACGCAGTATTTT. This translates into CASSFRLAGASDTQYF. Looking up the rest from reference TRBV5-6 and TRBJ2-3 gives the full variable domain: DAGVTQSPTHLIKTRGQQVTLRCSPKSGHDTVSWYQQALGQGPQFIFQYYEEEERQRGNFPDRFSGHQFPNYSSELNVNALLLGDSALYLCASSFRLAGASDTQYFGPGTRLTVL.